The 27 T cell receptor beta chains listed next were all sequenced from one sample in a study of cytomegalovirus exposure and HLA in healthy donors. PCR was performed using 60 Vbeta and 13 Jbeta primers. Sequencing was performed with immunoSEQ multiplex PCR; in TCRdb, only in-frame clones are kept and a portion is missing. The data show 150,000 to 200,000 clones, around 74% seen once. The source material was PBMCs. These TCRs come from a female donor in good health and CMV-seronegative.

The chain carries TRBV15 and TRBJ1-1; D not resolved. CDR3 size: 13 residues. With 6 bases removed from V and 1 base from J, the gap between germline ends came to 9 bases. Germline V gene data show CDR1 as LNHNV and CDR2 as YYDKDF (reference sequence). This CDR3 reads CATREERNTEAFF. CDR3 nucleotides: TGTGCCACCAGGGAGGAAAGGAACACTGAAGCTTTCTTT.

This clone was counted between two and nine times. The J gene is TRBJ2-7, the V gene TRBV5-6; D gene ambiguous. Per germline, CDR1 SGHDT and CDR2 YYEEEE. Trimming took 4 bases from V and 1 from J, leaving 9 bases between them. The CDR3 is made up of 13 amino acids. In nucleotides, the CDR3 is TGTGCCAGCAGCGTCACAGAGTCCTACGAGCAGTACTTC. Translation: CASSVTESYEQYF.

V usage is TRBV5-1 and J usage is TRBJ1-4; D remains unclear. The CDR3 extends over 15 amino acids. V lost 0 bases and J lost 8, with 14 bases in between. The germline V gene encodes CDR1 SGHRS and CDR2 YFSETQ. The DNA of the CDR3 is TGCGCCAGCAGCTTGGCCACGGGTGAGGGCGAAAAACTGTTTTTT. This codes for CASSLATGEGEKLFF.

The V and J genes are TRBV5-8 and TRBJ1-1; maybe TRBD1 (6 bases). The CDR3 has 14 amino acids. In germline, CDR1 is SGHTS, CDR2 YDEGEE. Deletions cut 1 base from V and 1 base from J, with 8 bases between. Here the CDR3 DNA reads TGTGCCAGCAGCTTGCGAGGGGGGAACACTGAAGCTTTCTTT. This translates into CASSLRGGNTEAFF.

This clone was found a few times. V usage is TRBV5-1 and J usage is TRBJ2-3; 10 bases match TRBD2. The CDR3 runs to 15 residues. Germline CDR1 is SGHRS and CDR2 is YFSETQ. Losses at the gene ends were 6 bases for V and 4 bases for J; bases not matched to a gene: 8. The chain's CDR3 is CASKSVAGGADTQYF. CDR3 in DNA: TGCGCCAGCAAATCGGTAGCGGGAGGTGCAGATACGCAGTATTTT.

The chain carries TRBV19 and TRBJ2-1, with 13 bases fitting TRBD2. V lost 5 bases to trimming and J lost 6 bases; unmatched junction nucleotides: 10. The CDR3 spans 17 residues. Germline lookup yields CDR1 LNHDA and CDR2 SQIVND (reference sequence). CDR3 bases: TGTGCCAGTAGTGTAGGGACTAGCGGGAACTGGCTCAATGAGCAGTTCTTC. This codes for CASSVGTSGNWLNEQFF.

The chain employs TRBV7-2 and TRBJ2-1; D is ambiguous. The CDR3 runs to 13 residues. Trimming stripped 4 bases from V and 3 bases from J, with 7 bases between. Germline CDR1 reads SGHTA; CDR2 reads FQGNSA. The CDR3 loop reads CASSSTRYNEQFF. In DNA, the CDR3 is TGTGCCAGCAGCTCGACTCGCTACAATGAGCAGTTCTTC.

The rearrangement uses TRBV4-1 and TRBJ1-2; TRBD1 matches 8 bases. V shed 5 bases, J shed 4 bases, and the junction held 12 bases outside the gene matches. Germline V gene sequence: CDR1 MGHRA, CDR2 YSYEKL. This CDR3 is built from 16 residues. CDR3 coding DNA: TGCGCCAGCAGCGTCCCCCCAGGGGGCATCGGCTATGGCTACACCTTC. Translating gives CASSVPPGGIGYGYTF.

The J gene is TRBJ2-4, the V gene TRBV5-1, with 7 bases lining up with TRBD2. Germline loops: CDR1 SGHRS, CDR2 YFSETQ. V lost 1 base, J lost 9 bases, and 10 bases stayed unmatched. The CDR3 sequence is 15 residues long. The CDR3 DNA follows: TGCGCCAGCAGCTTGACCGGGACCGGGGGGTCCATTCAGTACTTC. Protein: CASSLTGTGGSIQYF.

The chain links TRBV7-2 to TRBJ2-5; D possibly corresponds to TRBD2 (5 bases). Germline lookup yields CDR1 SGHTA and CDR2 FQGNSA. The CDR3 totals 13 residues. The germline V and J ends were trimmed by 5 bases and 5 bases, with 12 bases remaining between them. The CDR3 DNA is TGTGCCAGCAGCCCGACGGGGTATGAGACCCAGTACTTC. It encodes CASSPTGYETQYF.

As to this clone: Other DNA sequences in this sample translate to the same CDR3. V gene TRBV4-1 combines with J gene TRBJ1-1; D is uncertain. V dropped 1 base and J dropped 0 bases, with 3 bases sitting between them. The CDR3 has 13 residues. The germline CDR1 and CDR2 sequences are MGHRA and YSYEKL. The CDR3 DNA reads TGCGCCAGCAGCCAAGCAGTGAACACTGAAGCTTTCTTT. Amino acids: CASSQAVNTEAFF.

The rearrangement uses TRBV10-3 and TRBJ2-2, with D perhaps matching TRBD2 (5 bases). This CDR3 region has 15 residues. Germline CDR1 reads ENHRY; CDR2 reads SYGVKD. The V and J ends lost 4 bases and 5 bases respectively, with 14 bases between them. The CDR3 DNA follows: TGTGCCATCAGTGCTGAGGGAGAGGTAACCGGGGAGCTGTTTTTT. Its translation: CAISAEGEVTGELFF.

The gene calls are TRBV9 and TRBJ1-2, with unresolved D. This CDR3 has 16 amino acids. Germline CDR1 and CDR2: SGDLS and YYNGEE. Trimming stripped 4 bases from V and 0 bases from J, with 16 bases between. CDR3 DNA: TGTGCCAGCAGCCTACCCCCGTTGGTCGCTAACTATGGCTACACCTTC. Translated, it gives CASSLPPLVANYGYTF.

V is TRBV6-6 and J is TRBJ2-1; a possible D gene is TRBD2 (5 bases). V lost 6 bases to trimming and J lost 8 bases, with 14 bases between them. CDR1 and CDR2 from the germline V gene are MNHNY and SVGAGI (reference sequence). There are 13 residues in the CDR3. The DNA for the CDR3 is TGTGCCAGCAGGTATGTGGGGAGTGATGAGCAGTTCTTC. Residues: CASRYVGSDEQFF.

The rearrangement links TRBV19 to TRBJ1-5; D perhaps matches TRBD1 (6 bases). Trimming pared 6 bases from V and 2 bases from J, leaving 17 bases between. This CDR3 has 16 residues. Germline CDR1 reads LNHDA; CDR2 reads SQIVND (reference sequence). The CDR3 region has the DNA TGTGCCAGTAGGGGGACACGGGACACCCGCAATCAGCCCCAGCATTTT. It yields the protein CASRGTRDTRNQPQHF.

A few counts support this clone. The chain combines TRBV5-1 with TRBJ1-6; 8 bases agree with TRBD1. The CDR3 consists of 15 residues. Germline values: CDR1 SGHRS, CDR2 YFSETQ. The J segment lost 9 bases and the V segment lost 1 base, leaving 6 bases of the junction unmatched. The chain's CDR3 is CASSLKDRVSSPLHF. CDR3 in DNA: TGCGCCAGCAGCTTGAAGGACAGGGTTAGTTCACCCCTCCACTTT.

This clone was picked up a small number of times. V usage is TRBV29-1 and J usage is TRBJ1-1, with 8 bases matching TRBD1. This CDR3 contains 15 residues. Per the germline V gene, CDR1 is SQVTM and CDR2 is ANQGSEA. Losses at the gene ends were 4 bases for V and 0 bases for J; bases not matched to a gene: 7. The CDR3 nucleotides are TGCAGCGTTGGTTGGGGACAGGCCATGAACACTGAAGCTTTCTTT. Translated: CSVGWGQAMNTEAFF. The whole variable domain, filled in from reference TRBV29-1 and TRBJ1-1, reads SAVISQKPSRDICQRGTSLTIQCQVDSQVTMMFWYRQQPGQSLTLIATANQGSEATYESGFVIDKFPISRPNLTFSTLTVSNMSPEDSSIYLCSVGWGQAMNTEAFFGQGTRLTVV.

The chain carries TRBV5-1 and TRBJ1-1, with D hard to call. This CDR3 is 16 amino acids long. CDR1 and CDR2 (germline): SGHRS, YFSETQ. Trimming pared 0 bases from V and 5 bases from J, leaving 17 bases between. The CDR3 DNA reads as TGCGCCAGCAGCTTGGAGTTGAGAAGCCTAGGAACTGAAGCTTTCTTT. Translating gives CASSLELRSLGTEAFF. The full variable domain, rest sourced from reference TRBV5-1 and TRBJ1-1, is KAGVTQTPRYLIKTRGQQVTLSCSPISGHRSVSWYQQTPGQGLQFLFEYFSETQRNKGNFPGRFSGRQFSNSRSEMNVSTLELGDSALYLCASSLELRSLGTEAFFGQGTRLTVV.

This chain joins TRBV10-3 and TRBJ2-7, with 9 positions matching TRBD1. Germline CDR1 ENHRY, CDR2 SYGVKD. The CDR3 runs 16 residues. V gave up 2 bases and J gave up 3 bases; unmatched junction bases: 8. Here the CDR3 DNA reads TGTGCCATCAGTGAGCCGACAGGGGGGGCGGACTACGAGCAGTACTTC. Protein sequence: CAISEPTGGADYEQYF.

The rearrangement uses TRBV14 and TRBJ2-1; D possibly corresponds to TRBD2 (5 bases). The CDR3 is 15 amino acids. Germline values: CDR1 SGHDN, CDR2 FVKESK. Trimming shortened V by 4 bases and J by 0 bases, and 10 bases separated the two germline ends. The CDR3 nucleotides read TGTGCCAGCAGCCCGGACTGGAGCTCCTACAATGAGCAGTTCTTC. Its protein product is CASSPDWSSYNEQFF.

This clone was detected once. V is TRBV6-1 and J is TRBJ2-5; D is possibly TRBD1 (6 bases). The CDR3 sequence is 14 residues long. The V and J ends lost 1 base and 4 bases respectively, with 10 bases between them. Germline V gives CDR1 MNHNS, CDR2 SASEGT. CDR3 DNA sequence: TGTGCCAGCAGTGAAGTAGCCAGGGGAGAGACCCAGTACTTC. This sequence encodes CASSEVARGETQYF.

The chain joins TRBV19 to TRBJ1-3; D not certain. The CDR3 spans 15 residues. Germline assignment: CDR1 LNHDA and CDR2 SQIVND (reference sequence). With 6 bases removed from V and 2 bases from J, the gap between germline ends came to 14 bases. Here the CDR3 DNA reads TGTGCCAGTAGCCCCCTCGACTTTGCTGGAAACACCATATATTTT. Its protein is CASSPLDFAGNTIYF.

This clone was counted a few times. The rearrangement links TRBV9 to TRBJ2-3; 7 bases are shared with TRBD2. Per germline, CDR1 SGDLS and CDR2 YYNGEE. The V segment lost 6 bases and the J segment 5 bases; nucleotides outside the gene matches: 12. The CDR3 length is 15 residues. In DNA, the CDR3 is TGTGCCAGCAACCCCGCGGAGCGGGGAATAGATACGCAGTATTTT. Translation: CASNPAERGIDTQYF.

This clone was recorded only once. This chain connects TRBV12-5 to TRBJ2-7, with a possible D match to TRBD1 (6 bases). This CDR3 has 14 amino acids. The ends were cut back, 0 bases at V and 3 bases at J, with 9 bases in the middle. CDR1 and CDR2 from the germline V gene are LGHNT and FRNRAP. The CDR3, as DNA: TGTGCTAGTGGTTTGGTACAGGGCGGCTACGAGCAGTACTTC. Its protein product is CASGLVQGGYEQYF.

The chain has TRBV5-6 and TRBJ2-2; 8 bases align to TRBD2. CDR1 SGHDT and CDR2 YYEEEE come from the germline V gene. Trimming cost V 4 bases and J 6 bases; bases outside gene matches: 11. The CDR3 totals 16 residues. The CDR3 region has the DNA TGTGCCAGCAGCCCCGTTGGGCGGGGGGTATCCGGGGAGCTGTTTTTT. Translated: CASSPVGRGVSGELFF.

As concerns this clone: One end of the junction varies from germline; a read error may be responsible. V and J are TRBV18 and TRBJ1-5; D is possibly TRBD1 (6 bases). The CDR3 has 15 amino acids. CDR1 and CDR2 (germline): KGHSH, LQKENI. CDR3 sequence: CAGSPAGGLGQPQHF. The CDR3 nucleotides are TGTGCCGGCTCACCCGCGGGGGGCTTAGGTCAGCCCCAGCATTTT.

The rearrangement uses TRBV5-1 and TRBJ2-1, with 8 bases aligning to TRBD2. The CDR3 extends over 17 amino acids. Germline V CDR1 and CDR2: SGHRS, YFSETQ. The ends lost 0 bases at V and 1 base at J; junction bases unmatched: 6. The CDR3 reads CASSLERTSLSYNEQFF. The CDR3 coding sequence is TGCGCCAGCAGCTTGGAAAGGACTAGCCTTTCCTACAATGAGCAGTTCTTC.